This entry describes one T cell receptor (beta chain). The antigen is not known. Germline loops: CDR1 DFQATT, CDR2 SNEGSKA (reference sequence). The V end was cut by 0 bases, the J end by 3 bases, with 8 bases between. The length of the CDR3 is 14 residues. Profiling of TCR beta VDJ combinations and CDR3 sequences used genomic DNA as template. TCRdb fed the reads into MiXCR, producing one record per CDR3 protein. The data show about 270,000 distinct CDR3 sequences, 82% seen once. Patients chosen for sequencing had shown CD8+CD57+ cell expansion by flow cytometry. This record belongs to a study of CD8+CD57+ T cells in acquired aplastic anemia. Study-level information: Sorted CD4+ and CD8+ cells yielded DNA averaging around 3.2 ug.

Study-wide findings and caveats: Patients showed no significant difference from controls in CD8+ Simpson's diversity. Roughly 30 CD8+ CDR3 sequences occurred in both the patients and the controls.

The sample comprised sorted CD4+, CD8+, or CD8+CD57+ T cells (not recorded which) from PBMCs. This receptor was obtained from a human donor with aplastic anemia. This chain connects TRBV20-1 to TRBJ2-2; D call uncertain. In nucleotides, the CDR3 is TGCAGTGCTAGAGACCTGGGCCACACCGGGGAGCTGTTTTTT. It is translated as CSARDLGHTGELFF.